The clone carrying this TCR beta chain was observed a few times. The antigen is undetermined. Looked up from germline, CDR1 is LGHNA and CDR2 is YSLEER. The CDR3 totals 14 residues. With 1 base removed from V and 4 bases from J, the gap between germline ends came to 9 bases. This sample is part of a study of CD8 T cells in ankylosing spondylitis. Overall study findings and caveats: Within ankylosing spondylitis blood, a TCR beta motif made up of under 10 highly homologous variants appeared to be characteristic. Some motif variants were previously reported in reactive arthritis synovial fluid and blood.

Each TCR beta library was made by quantitative 5'-RACE that incorporated molecular barcodes. TCRdb ran MiXCR on the 5' RACE reads and lists one entry per CDR3 protein. Among approximately 300,000 distinct CDR3 sequences listed, 20% to 25% were seen once. The source material was blood, either unsorted or a sorted T cell fraction (not recorded which). The sequence was collected from a female donor with ankylosing spondylitis or in good health (not recorded which). The chain couples TRBV4-3 to TRBJ2-3; D is unresolved. In DNA form, the CDR3 reads TGCGCCAGCAGCCAAGTTGGGCCGGCAGATACGCAGTATTTT. Translated, it gives CASSQVGPADTQYF.